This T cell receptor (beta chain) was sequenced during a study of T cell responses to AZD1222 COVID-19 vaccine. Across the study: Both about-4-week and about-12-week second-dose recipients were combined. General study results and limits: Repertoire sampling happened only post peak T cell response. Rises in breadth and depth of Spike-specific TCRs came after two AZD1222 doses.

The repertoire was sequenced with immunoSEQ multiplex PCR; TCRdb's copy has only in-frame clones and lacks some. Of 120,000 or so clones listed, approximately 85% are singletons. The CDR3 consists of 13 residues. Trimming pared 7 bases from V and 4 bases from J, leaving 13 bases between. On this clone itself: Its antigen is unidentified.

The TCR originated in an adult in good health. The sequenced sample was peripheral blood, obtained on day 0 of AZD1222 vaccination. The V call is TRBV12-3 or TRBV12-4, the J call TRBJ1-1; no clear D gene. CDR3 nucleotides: TGTGCCAGCACCACATGGAGTTCCACTGAAGCTTTCTTT. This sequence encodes CASTTWSSTEAFF.